This record looks at one T cell receptor beta chain sequence and its context. The antigen remains unidentified. This sample is part of a study of lymphopenia after photon versus proton radiotherapy. Study results and limitations: After lymphocyte nadir, photon-treated repertoires showed oligoclonal expansion, especially CD8+ Temra. Relative stability marked proton patients; photon patients lost diversity and naive cells. Larger post-nadir TCR diversity loss correlated inversely with survival in deceased patients.

The CDR3 runs to 16 residues. The germline gives CDR1 SGHTS, CDR2 YDEGEE. The V gene end was trimmed by 4 bases and the J gene end by 1 base; junction bases not matched to a gene: 9. The repertoire was sequenced with immunoSEQ multiplex PCR; TCRdb's copy has only in-frame clones and lacks some. The data hold about 6,100 clones, with 90% to 95% observed a single time. The chain uses TRBV5-8 and TRBJ2-7; 9 bases match TRBD2. The specimen comprised peripheral blood, sampled from a patient treated with photon-based radiotherapy. The origin of this receptor is a man in his fifties or sixties with cholangiocarcinoma. This chain's CDR3 is CASSLNAGGASYEQYF. CDR3 DNA sequence: TGTGCCAGCAGCCTGAACGCGGGGGGGGCTTCCTACGAGCAGTACTTC.